Shown below are 32 T cell receptor beta chains from a single sample sequenced in a study of cytomegalovirus exposure and HLA in healthy donors. The primer mix had 60 Vbeta and 13 Jbeta primers. Libraries were prepared by immunoSEQ multiplex PCR; TCRdb keeps only in-frame clonotypes and omits some of them. The sample lists 150,000 to 200,000 clones, 75% occurring once. Sequencing used PBMCs. All receptors come from a woman aged 40-49 years in good health and CMV-seropositive.

This clone was detected only a few times. The V call is TRBV7-2, the J call TRBJ2-7; D may be TRBD2 (5 bases). Per germline, CDR1 SGHTA and CDR2 FQGNSA. CDR3 size: 15 residues. V gave up 1 base and J gave up 3 bases, with 13 bases separating them. Here the CDR3 reads CASSLERTRSYEQYF. For the CDR3, the DNA is TGTGCCAGCAGCTTAGAGCGGACCCGGAGCTACGAGCAGTACTTC.

For the CDR3, the DNA is TGTGCCAGCAGTAAGGAGGCGACCTACGAGCAGTACTTC. Protein product: CASSKEATYEQYF. The chain combines TRBV6-5 with TRBJ2-7, with D perhaps matching TRBD2 (5 bases). CDR3 size: 13 residues. V was pared by 5 bases and J by 2 bases, with 10 bases between. Germline V gives CDR1 MNHEY, CDR2 SVGAGI.

The chain links TRBV28 to TRBJ1-4; unclear D gene. The ends were cut back, 6 bases at V and 7 bases at J, with 18 bases in the middle. Germline V gene lookup returns CDR1 MDHEN and CDR2 SYDVKM. The CDR3 covers 15 residues. CDR3 amino acids: CASSQLQDRGEKLFF. In DNA, the CDR3 is TGTGCCAGCAGCCAGCTGCAGGATCGGGGTGAAAAACTGTTTTTT.

Regarding this clone: Germline and junction disagree at one end, which may indicate a read error. This chain uses TRBV4-2 with TRBJ2-2, with D perhaps TRBD1 (5 bases). Germline lookup yields CDR1 LGHNA and CDR2 YNFKEQ. This CDR3 has 17 residues. The DNA of the CDR3 is TGTGCTAGCAGCCAAGCGCTCATGGGGCCAAACACCGGGGAGCTGTTTTTT. Translating it yields CASSQALMGPNTGELFF.

This sequence joins TRBV7-8 and TRBJ2-5; 15 nucleotides line up with TRBD2. V was pared by 0 bases and J by 1 base, with 6 bases of the junction left unmatched. The CDR3 loop spans 19 amino acids. The V gene's germline CDR1 is SGHVS and CDR2 FQNEAQ. The CDR3 nucleotides are TGTGCCAGCAGCTTAGCGGGGACTAGCGGGAGGCCTCTCCAAGAGACCCAGTACTTC. Its protein is CASSLAGTSGRPLQETQYF.

V usage is TRBV27 and J usage is TRBJ1-1; 11 bases match TRBD1. The V gene end was trimmed by 6 bases and the J gene end by 1 base; junction bases not matched to a gene: 4. In germline, CDR1 is MNHEY, CDR2 SMNVEV (reference sequence). There are 15 residues in the CDR3. The CDR3 DNA reads TGTGCCAGCAGAGGGACAGGGGGATGGAACACTGAAGCTTTCTTT. It translates to CASRGTGGWNTEAFF.

J is TRBJ2-3 and V is TRBV7-2; D is unclear. The V and J ends lost 7 bases and 5 bases respectively, with 7 bases between them. The CDR3 extends over 11 amino acids. CDR1 is SGHTA, CDR2 FQGNSA, per germline. The CDR3 coding sequence is TGTGCCAGCACCCCGCGAGATACGCAGTATTTT. Translation: CASTPRDTQYF.

V and J are TRBV11-2 and TRBJ2-2; 8 positions match TRBD2. This CDR3 has 16 residues. Germline V gene data show CDR1 as SGHAT and CDR2 as FQNNGV. J lost 7 bases, V lost 0 bases, and 7 bases had no gene match. The CDR3 loop is CASSLDRGGTGGELFF. The CDR3 DNA sequence: TGTGCCAGCAGCTTAGACCGGGGGGGGACCGGCGGGGAGCTGTTTTTT.

The chain recombines TRBV10-3 with TRBJ2-5; TRBD2 matches 7 bases. The CDR3 runs to 12 residues. Germline-derived CDR1 and CDR2 are ENHRY and SYGVKD. The V and J ends lost 6 bases and 4 bases, in that order; junction bases with no gene match: 2. The CDR3 DNA is TGTGCCATCAGGGGAGGGGCAGAGACCCAGTACTTC. Translation gives CAIRGGAETQYF.

The CDR3 nucleotides read TGTGCCAGCAGCCGGGGACTAGCGGGGGGGGACAATGAGCAGTTCTTC. It is translated as CASSRGLAGGDNEQFF. The chain recombines TRBV7-3 with TRBJ2-1; TRBD2 aligns across 16 bases. This CDR3 region has 16 residues. J gave up 5 bases and V 5 bases, and 3 bases lay outside the gene matches. Per the germline V gene, CDR1 is SGHTA and CDR2 is FQGTGA.

The chain couples TRBV11-2 to TRBJ2-7; D not certain. Germline V gene lookup returns CDR1 SGHAT and CDR2 FQNNGV. The V and J ends lost 3 bases and 2 bases respectively, with 11 bases between them. The CDR3 loop spans 14 amino acids. DNA for the CDR3: TGTGCCAGCAGCTTGAACAGTCGGCCCTACGAGCAGTACTTC. Translated: CASSLNSRPYEQYF.

V and J are TRBV27 and TRBJ2-6, with D maybe TRBD1 (5 bases). V was pared by 3 bases and J by 1 base, with 13 bases between. The length of the CDR3 is 17 residues. Germline CDR1 and CDR2: MNHEY and SMNVEV (reference sequence). The CDR3 region has the DNA TGTGCCAGCAGTTTCGCTTACAGACAGTCTGGGGCCAACGTCCTGACTTTC. Its protein is CASSFAYRQSGANVLTF. The full variable domain, completed using reference TRBV27 and TRBJ2-6, is EAQVTQNPRYLITVTGKKLTVTCSQNMNHEYMSWYRQDPGLGLRQIYYSMNVEVTDKGDVPEGYKVSRKEKRNFPLILESPSPNQTSLYFCASSFAYRQSGANVLTFGAGSRLTVL.

The chain combines TRBV7-8 with TRBJ1-4; D is ambiguous. This CDR3 spans 13 amino acids. CDR1 and CDR2 (germline): SGHVS, FQNEAQ. Trimming removed 2 bases from V and 4 bases from J, with 5 bases in between. CDR3 sequence: CASSLFGNEKLFF. Here the CDR3 DNA reads TGTGCCAGCAGCTTATTCGGTAATGAAAAACTGTTTTTT.

This chain's CDR3 is CASSPAGGRNEQFF. Written as DNA, the CDR3 is TGTGCCAGCTCCCCAGCGGGAGGGCGAAATGAGCAGTTCTTC. V gene TRBV18 combines with J gene TRBJ2-1; 10 bases line up with TRBD2. The length of the CDR3 is 14 residues. Per the germline V gene, CDR1 is KGHSH and CDR2 is LQKENI. Trimming cost V 6 bases and J 7 bases; bases outside gene matches: 6.

This clone came up once. The V gene is TRBV6-5, the J gene TRBJ2-7; D might be TRBD1 (5 bases). The CDR3 contains 15 residues. V gave up 2 bases and J gave up 1 base, with 12 bases separating them. CDR1 and CDR2 from the germline V gene are MNHEY and SVGAGI. CDR3 sequence reads: CASSYGARASYEQYF. The DNA of the CDR3 is TGTGCCAGCAGTTACGGGGCTCGCGCATCCTACGAGCAGTACTTC.

This clone came up once. The chain carries TRBV4-2 and TRBJ2-5; 7 positions match TRBD1. From germline, CDR1 is LGHNA and CDR2 YNFKEQ. The CDR3 loop spans 21 amino acids. V shed 4 bases and J 4 bases; nucleotides not matched to a gene: 27. This CDR3 is CASSRSWTGPVGPGLRETQYF. The CDR3 nucleotides read TGTGCCAGCAGCCGTTCGTGGACAGGTCCCGTGGGTCCAGGTCTCCGAGAGACCCAGTACTTC.

The rearrangement joins TRBV18 to TRBJ2-2; TRBD2 matches at 8 bases. The junction had 8 bases not matched to a gene; V was cut back by 6 bases and J by 2 bases. Germline CDR1 reads KGHSH; CDR2 reads LQKENI. The CDR3 loop spans 16 amino acids. The CDR3 region has the DNA TGTGCCAGCTCCCCGCTGGCGGGAGGAAACACCGGGGAGCTGTTTTTT. Protein sequence: CASSPLAGGNTGELFF. Using reference TRBV18 and TRBJ2-2 for the parts outside the CDR3, the full variable domain is NAGVMQNPRHLVRRRGQEARLRCSPMKGHSHVYWYRQLPEEGLKFMVYLQKENIIDESGMPKERFSAEFPKEGPSILRIQQVVRGDSAAYFCASSPLAGGNTGELFFGEGSRLTVL.

V usage is TRBV27 and J usage is TRBJ2-1; D perhaps matches TRBD2 (5 bases). Trimming cost V 10 bases and J 6 bases, with 25 bases left between them. CDR1 and CDR2 (germline): MNHEY, SMNVEV (reference sequence). The CDR3 is 16 amino acids. The CDR3 DNA sequence: TGTGCCACCGCATTAGGGCGGGTTGAAGGTTTCAATGAGCAGTTCTTC. Amino acids: CATALGRVEGFNEQFF.

The sample holds one count of this clone. This chain connects TRBV27 to TRBJ1-5; 9 bases line up with TRBD1. The V segment lost 9 bases and the J segment 6 bases; nucleotides outside the gene matches: 15. The CDR3 loop spans 16 amino acids. Germline V lookup: CDR1 MNHEY, CDR2 SMNVEV (reference sequence). The CDR3 DNA follows: TGTGCCAGTTCGAAGGGACAGGGACGAGACGGTCAGCCCCAGCATTTT. Its translation: CASSKGQGRDGQPQHF.

J is TRBJ2-3 and V is TRBV5-6, with 7 nucleotides matching TRBD1. The length of the CDR3 is 16 residues. J gave up 2 bases and V 0 bases, and 6 bases lay outside the gene matches. In germline, CDR1 is SGHDT, CDR2 YYEEEE. The CDR3 DNA reads TGTGCCAGCAGCTTGGGGACAGGATATTCCACAGATACGCAGTATTTT. Protein: CASSLGTGYSTDTQYF.

As DNA, the CDR3 is TGTGCCAGCAGCTTGGGGACTAGCGGGAGGCTCGCGCAGGGCAATGAGCAGTTCTTC. Its protein is CASSLGTSGRLAQGNEQFF. The rearrangement links TRBV11-1 to TRBJ2-1; 15 nucleotides line up with TRBD2. With 3 bases clipped from V and 6 bases from J, the junction kept 12 bases outside the gene matches. CDR1 SGHAT and CDR2 FQDESV come from the germline V gene (reference sequence). The CDR3 consists of 19 residues.

V and J are TRBV28 and TRBJ1-3; a possible D gene is TRBD1 (6 bases). V lost 2 bases and J 3 bases, leaving 8 bases between the germline ends. Germline assignment: CDR1 MDHEN and CDR2 SYDVKM. The CDR3 length is 14 residues. The CDR3 region is CASSLLQGGNTIYF. The DNA of the CDR3 is TGTGCCAGCAGTTTACTACAGGGTGGAAACACCATATATTTT.

In the case of this clone: A junction end diverges from the germline sequence, so it may reflect a read error. The rearrangement uses TRBV6-5 and TRBJ2-3; 9 bases are shared with TRBD2. This CDR3 region has 14 residues. Germline V gene lookup returns CDR1 MNHEY and CDR2 SVGAGI. The CDR3 DNA is TGTGCCAGCAGGGGTAGCGGGAGCAGAGATACGCAGTATTTT. Translation gives CASRGSGSRDTQYF.

Only one count was recorded for this clone. V usage is TRBV13 and J usage is TRBJ2-1, with 10 nucleotides matching TRBD2. Germline CDR1 reads PRHDT; CDR2 reads FYEKMQ (reference sequence). V trimming: 5 bases; J trimming: 5 bases; junction bases outside the gene matches: 12. The CDR3 spans 17 residues. CDR3 in amino acids: CASSPGLAVVINNEQFF. CDR3 coding DNA: TGTGCCAGCAGCCCAGGACTAGCGGTTGTAATAAACAATGAGCAGTTCTTC. The whole variable domain, remainder taken from reference TRBV13 and TRBJ2-1, is AAGVIQSPRHLIKEKRETATLKCYPIPRHDTVYWYQQGPGQDPQFLISFYEKMQSDKGSIPDRFSAQQFSDYHSELNMSSLELGDSALYFCASSPGLAVVINNEQFFGPGTRLTVL.

Only one count was recorded for this clone. The chain joins TRBV11-3 to TRBJ1-1; no firm D call. CDR1 and CDR2 from the germline V gene are SGHNT and YENEEA. Trimming took 0 bases from V and 2 from J, leaving 4 bases between them. This CDR3 has 13 residues. CDR3 in amino acids: CASSLDPNTEAFF. The CDR3 DNA reads as TGTGCCAGCAGCTTAGATCCTAACACTGAAGCTTTCTTT.

This rearrangement joins TRBV2 to TRBJ1-5; D unresolved. The CDR3 contains 16 residues. Trimming pared 4 bases from V and 5 bases from J, leaving 18 bases between. The germline V gene encodes CDR1 SNHLY and CDR2 FYNNEI. The CDR3 is CASSVGNPLFHQPQHF. The CDR3 DNA is TGTGCCAGCAGTGTCGGGAACCCTCTTTTCCATCAGCCCCAGCATTTT.

This clone was detected once. The chain employs TRBV6-5 and TRBJ2-3; 14 bases are a match to TRBD2. CDR1 and CDR2 from the germline V gene are MNHEY and SVGAGI. CDR3 length equals 15 residues. J was trimmed by 1 base and V by 6 bases; bases with no gene match: 0. CDR3 DNA sequence: TGTGCCAGCAGGGGACTAGCGGGGGGCACAGATACGCAGTATTTT. Translating it yields CASRGLAGGTDTQYF.

The chain uses TRBV6-4 and TRBJ2-3; 9 bases line up with TRBD1. This CDR3 has 16 residues. CDR1 and CDR2 from the germline V gene are MRHNA and SNTAGT. V trimming: 0 bases; J trimming: 3 bases; junction bases outside the gene matches: 4. This CDR3 reads CASSDSTGGGTDTQYF. The CDR3 region has the DNA TGTGCCAGCAGTGACTCGACAGGGGGTGGAACAGATACGCAGTATTTT.

The V and J genes are TRBV11-2 and TRBJ2-1; the D gene is possibly TRBD2 (6 bases). V was shortened by 0 bases and J by 4 bases, with 19 bases between the two germline ends. Per germline, CDR1 SGHAT and CDR2 FQNNGV. This CDR3 has 18 amino acids. The CDR3 sequence: CASSLDQVTGVRYNEQFF. The CDR3 DNA sequence: TGTGCCAGCAGCTTAGATCAAGTTACGGGAGTAAGGTACAATGAGCAGTTCTTC. The full variable domain, in which reference TRBV11-2 and TRBJ2-1 provide the parts outside the CDR3, is EAGVAQSPRYKIIEKRQSVAFWCNPISGHATLYWYQQILGQGPKLLIQFQNNGVVDDSQLPKDRFSAERLKGVDSTLKIQPAKLEDSAVYLCASSLDQVTGVRYNEQFFGPGTRLTVL.

The chain carries TRBV2 and TRBJ2-7; 12 bases match TRBD2. Germline-derived CDR1 and CDR2 are SNHLY and FYNNEI. The CDR3 runs 19 residues. V lost 10 bases, J lost 4 bases, and 23 bases stayed unmatched. The CDR3 protein is CANPSKTSGSWRLGYEQYF. CDR3 in DNA: TGTGCCAACCCCTCCAAGACTAGCGGGAGTTGGCGGTTGGGGTACGAGCAGTACTTC. The full variable domain, in which reference TRBV2 and TRBJ2-7 provide the parts outside the CDR3, is EPEVTQTPSHQVTQMGQEVILRCVPISNHLYFYWYRQILGQKVEFLVSFYNNEISEKSEIFDDQFSVERPDGSNFTLKIRSTKLEDSAMYFCANPSKTSGSWRLGYEQYFGPGTRLTVT.

This clone was counted between two and nine times. The chain employs TRBV5-3 and TRBJ2-7; possible D gene TRBD2, 6 bases. TRBV5-3 is an ORF for which the function is uncertain. V was trimmed by 4 bases and J by 5 bases, leaving 7 bases between them. This CDR3 region has 11 residues. CDR3 protein: CARSPGDEQYF. CDR3 bases: TGTGCCAGAAGCCCGGGGGACGAGCAGTACTTC.

The chain combines TRBV13 with TRBJ2-6; 7 bases are shared with TRBD2. Germline CDR1 PRHDT, CDR2 FYEKMQ (reference sequence). V gave up 2 bases and J gave up 2 bases; unmatched junction bases: 9. CDR3 size: 18 residues. The CDR3 here is CASSLTPGGEAGANVLTF. In DNA form, the CDR3 reads TGTGCCAGCAGCTTAACGCCGGGGGGAGAAGCTGGGGCCAACGTCCTGACTTTC.